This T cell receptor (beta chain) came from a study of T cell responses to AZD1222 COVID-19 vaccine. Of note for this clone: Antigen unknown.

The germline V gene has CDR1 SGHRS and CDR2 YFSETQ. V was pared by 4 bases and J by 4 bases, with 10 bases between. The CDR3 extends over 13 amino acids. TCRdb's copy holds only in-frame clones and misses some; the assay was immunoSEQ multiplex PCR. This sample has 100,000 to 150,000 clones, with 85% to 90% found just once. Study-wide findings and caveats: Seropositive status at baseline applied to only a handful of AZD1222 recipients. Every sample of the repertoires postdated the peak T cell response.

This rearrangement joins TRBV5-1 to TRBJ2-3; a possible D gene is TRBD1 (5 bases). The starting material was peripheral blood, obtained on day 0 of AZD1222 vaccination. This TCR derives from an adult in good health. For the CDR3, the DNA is TGCGCCAGCAGCAATGAAGGGGCAGATACGCAGTATTTT. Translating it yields CASSNEGADTQYF.